The clone carrying this T cell receptor beta chain was observed a handful of times. The antigen is undetermined. The entirety of the isolated RNA underwent reverse transcription, so expressed TCRB transcripts were sequenced. Clones were sequenced by immunoSEQ multiplex PCR, and TCRdb holds only the in-frame ones, with some missing. The sample has 100,000 to 150,000 clones, 9% seen once. The V end was cut by 6 bases, the J end by 8 bases, with 18 bases between. CDR3 length equals 14 residues. Germline CDR1 is SEHNR and CDR2 is FQNEAQ (reference sequence). This specimen comes from a study of beta chain features in type 1 diabetes. About the study: Patients looked much like healthy donors when it came to age, gender and cell yields. Study-wide points: Shorter TCRB CDR3s, moderately but significantly so, were found in Type 1 diabetes patients in all four CD4+ subsets.

The authors took one heparinised blood draw, averaging roughly 100 mL, from each donor. The J gene is TRBJ2-3, the V gene TRBV7-9; D possibly corresponds to TRBD1 (6 bases). The clonotype was recovered from a young man with type 1 diabetes. The sequencing sample was made of central memory CD4+ T cells from blood. The CDR3 protein is CASSHTSQGFTQYF. CDR3 coding DNA: TGTGCCAGCAGTCATACTTCACAGGGTTTTACGCAGTATTTT.